This T cell receptor (beta chain) was documented in a study of T cell responses to AZD1222 COVID-19 vaccine. Clones were sequenced by immunoSEQ multiplex PCR, and TCRdb holds only the in-frame ones, with some missing. The table has about 160,000 clones, around 94% seen once. Points from the study as a whole: Scientists sampled the repertoires only once the peak T cell response had passed.

The germline V gene encodes CDR1 MNHEY and CDR2 SVGAGI. The CDR3 is 12 amino acids. Trimming removed 5 bases at V and 7 bases at J, with 11 bases between. As regards this clone: Its antigen is undetermined.

The source of this sequence is an adult who received the AZD1222 COVID-19 vaccine. The chain carries TRBV6-5 and TRBJ1-1; TRBD1 might be the D (5 bases). Material: peripheral blood, obtained 28 days after the second AZD1222 dose. CDR3 protein: CASSLRGGEAFF. The CDR3 bases are TGTGCCAGCAGTCTGAGGGGTGGTGAAGCTTTCTTT.